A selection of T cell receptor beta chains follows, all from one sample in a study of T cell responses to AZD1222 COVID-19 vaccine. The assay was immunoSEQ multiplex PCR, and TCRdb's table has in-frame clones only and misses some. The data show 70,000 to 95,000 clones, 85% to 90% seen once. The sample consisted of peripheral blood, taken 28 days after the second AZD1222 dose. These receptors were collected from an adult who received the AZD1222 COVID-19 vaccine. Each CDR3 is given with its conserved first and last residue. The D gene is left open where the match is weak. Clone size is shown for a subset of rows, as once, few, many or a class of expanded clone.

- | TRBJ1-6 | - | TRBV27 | TGTGCCAGCAGGGGGTTGGGGTTTCAAAGCTCCTATAATTCACCCCTCCACTTT | CASRGLGFQSSYNSPLHF
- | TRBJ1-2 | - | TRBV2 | TGTGCCAGCTCAGAGGGGACTAACTATGGCTACACCTTC | CASSEGTNYGYTF
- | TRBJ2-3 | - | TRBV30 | TGTGCCTGGAGACCAGGGACAGATACGCAGTATTTT | CAWRPGTDTQYF
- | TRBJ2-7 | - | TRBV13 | TGTGCCAGCAGCTTAGGCCTCGAGCAGTACTTC | CASSLGLEQYF
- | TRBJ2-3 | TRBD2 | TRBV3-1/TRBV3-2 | TGTGCCAGCAGCTCTTCGCCGCTAGCGGGGGGGCCCGGAACAGATACGCAGTATTTT | CASSSSPLAGGPGTDTQYF
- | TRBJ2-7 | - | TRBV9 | TGTGCCAGCAGCGGCCCCGAGGGGCGCTCGGACGAGCAGTACTTC | CASSGPEGRSDEQYF
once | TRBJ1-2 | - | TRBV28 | TGTGCCAGCAGCCCCGGGGAAGCGGGGGGCTGGTACACCTTC | CASSPGEAGGWYTF
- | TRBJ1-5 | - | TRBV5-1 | TGCGCCAGCAGCTTGGAGGGGTTTAGCAATCAGCCCCAGCATTTT | CASSLEGFSNQPQHF
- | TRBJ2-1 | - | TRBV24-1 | TGTGCCACCAGTGACCACAGGAGGCTCGCCTACAATGAGCAGTTCTTC | CATSDHRRLAYNEQFF
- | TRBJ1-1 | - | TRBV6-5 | TGTGCCAGCAGTTACTCGGCAGGGGCGGACACTGAAGCTTTCTTT | CASSYSAGADTEAFF
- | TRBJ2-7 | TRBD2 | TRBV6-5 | TGTGCCAGCAGCCCAATCGGGGGGAGCTCCTACGAGCAGTACTTC | CASSPIGGSSYEQYF
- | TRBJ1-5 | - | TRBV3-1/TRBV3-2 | TGTGCCAGCAGCCAGGCTTATAGCAATCAGCCCCAGCATTTT | CASSQAYSNQPQHF
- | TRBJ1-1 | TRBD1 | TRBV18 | TGTGCCAGCTCACCTGGGACAGCGAACACTGAAGCTTTCTTT | CASSPGTANTEAFF
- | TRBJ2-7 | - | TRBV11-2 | TGTGCCAGCAGCCCCCCGGACCGGAGCTCCTACGAGCAGTACTTC | CASSPPDRSSYEQYF
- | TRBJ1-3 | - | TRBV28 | TGTGCCACAGGACAGTCCACTTCTGGAAACACCATATATTTT | CATGQSTSGNTIYF
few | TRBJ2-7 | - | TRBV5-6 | TGTGCCAGCAGCATGGGGGGGCAGTACGAGCAGTACTTC | CASSMGGQYEQYF
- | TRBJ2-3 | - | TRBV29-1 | TGCAGCGTGGCTCGGTCGGATACGCAGTATTTT | CSVARSDTQYF
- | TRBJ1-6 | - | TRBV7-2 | TGTGCCAGCAGCTCTCAACTAAGAGGCTATAATTCACCCCTCCACTTT | CASSSQLRGYNSPLHF
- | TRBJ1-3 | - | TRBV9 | TGTGCCAGCAGCAGAGGGGTGACACCGAACTCTGGAAACACCATATATTTT | CASSRGVTPNSGNTIYF
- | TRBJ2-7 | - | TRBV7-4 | TGTGCCAGCAGCATTGGGGGGCACGAGCAGTACTTC | CASSIGGHEQYF
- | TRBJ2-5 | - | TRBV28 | TGTGCCAGCAGTCCCCGGGGGGACAACCAAGAGACCCAGTACTTC | CASSPRGDNQETQYF
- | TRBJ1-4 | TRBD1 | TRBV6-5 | TGTGCCAGCAGCAGAACAGGGGGCGGTGAAAAACTGTTTTTT | CASSRTGGGEKLFF
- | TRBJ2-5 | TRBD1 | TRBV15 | TGTGCCACCAGCAGAGCAGGACAGGGGATGGAGACCCAGTACTTC | CATSRAGQGMETQYF
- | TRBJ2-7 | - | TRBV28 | TGTGCCAGCAGCCCCGGGGGTAGCTCCTACGAGCAGTACTTC | CASSPGGSSYEQYF
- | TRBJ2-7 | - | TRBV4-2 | TGTGCCAGCAGCCAAGTCGACAGCGCCTACGAGCAGTACTTC | CASSQVDSAYEQYF
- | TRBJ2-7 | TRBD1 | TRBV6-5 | TGTGCCAGCAGGGTCGGCAGGGGGCATTACGAGCAGTACTTC | CASRVGRGHYEQYF
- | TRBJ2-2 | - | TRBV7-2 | TGTGCCAGCAGCCCGAACACCGGGGAGCTGTTTTTT | CASSPNTGELFF
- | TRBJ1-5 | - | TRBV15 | TGTGCCACCAGCCCAGGTGGTGGACGGCGGGTCAATCAGCCCCAGCATTTT | CATSPGGGRRVNQPQHF
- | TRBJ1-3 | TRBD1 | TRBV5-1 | TGCGCCAGCAGCGAGACAGGGGTGGGAGGAAACACCATATATTTT | CASSETGVGGNTIYF
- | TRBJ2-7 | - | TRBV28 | TGTGCCAGCAGTTCCCCCGTCAGGATCTACGAGCAGTACTTC | CASSSPVRIYEQYF
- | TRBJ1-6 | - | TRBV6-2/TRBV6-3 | TGTGCCAGCAGTTTGCACATCGCGGGAAATTCACCCCTCCACTTT | CASSLHIAGNSPLHF
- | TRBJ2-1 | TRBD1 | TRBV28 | TGTGCCAGCGGGCGGGACAGGGGTGGGAATGAGCAGTTCTTC | CASGRDRGGNEQFF
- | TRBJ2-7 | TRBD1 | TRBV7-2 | TGTGCCAGCAGCTTAAGGTGGACAGGGGATCGGCCTTCCTACGAGCAGTACTTC | CASSLRWTGDRPSYEQYF
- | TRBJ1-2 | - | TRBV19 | TGTGCCAGTAGGTACCCAGACAGGAACTATGGCTACACCTTC | CASRYPDRNYGYTF
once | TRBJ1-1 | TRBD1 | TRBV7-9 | TGTGCCAGCAGCTTAGGACAGGGTACTACGGACACTGAAGCTTTCTTT | CASSLGQGTTDTEAFF
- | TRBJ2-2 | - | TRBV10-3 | TGTGCCATCAGGGGGGGGCAGGGAGACACCGGGGAGCTGTTTTTT | CAIRGGQGDTGELFF
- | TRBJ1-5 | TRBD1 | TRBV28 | TGTGCCAGCACCCAATCAGACAGGGATTGGGTTCAGCCCCAGCATTTT | CASTQSDRDWVQPQHF
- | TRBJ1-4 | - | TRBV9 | TGTGCCAGCAGCGTAGGTGGAGGGACCGGTGAAAAACTGTTTTTT | CASSVGGGTGEKLFF
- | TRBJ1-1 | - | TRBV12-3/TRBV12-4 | TGTGCCAGCAGTTATCAGGGACATGAAGCTTTCTTT | CASSYQGHEAFF
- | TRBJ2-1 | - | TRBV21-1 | TGTGCCGGCAGGGAGCAGTTCTTC | CAGREQFF
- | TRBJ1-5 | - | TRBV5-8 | TGTGCCAGCAGCTTGGGCCCCGCAGGAGGTGGGGTTGATCAGCCCCAGCATTTT | CASSLGPAGGGVDQPQHF
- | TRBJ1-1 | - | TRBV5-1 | TGCGCCAGCAGCCCACAGGGCATGAACACTGAAGCTTTCTTT | CASSPQGMNTEAFF
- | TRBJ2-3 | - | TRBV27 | TGTGCCAGCAAAGTCAGAAGCACAGATACGCAGTATTTT | CASKVRSTDTQYF
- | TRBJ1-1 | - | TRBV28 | TGTGCCAGCAGTCAGGGTAATGGTGAAGCTTTCTTT | CASSQGNGEAFF
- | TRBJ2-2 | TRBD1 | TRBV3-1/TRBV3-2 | TGTGCCAGCAGTCCACAGGGGGCAGCGGGGGAGCTGTTTTTT | CASSPQGAAGELFF
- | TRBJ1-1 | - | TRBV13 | TGTGCCAGCAGCTCCTTAACTGAAGCTTTCTTT | CASSSLTEAFF
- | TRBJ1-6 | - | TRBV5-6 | TGTGCCAGCAGCTTGGCGTCTCCGAGCTCCTATAATTCACCCCTCCACTTT | CASSLASPSSYNSPLHF
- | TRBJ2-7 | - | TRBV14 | TGTGCCAGCAGCCAAGATATCGAGCAGTACTTC | CASSQDIEQYF
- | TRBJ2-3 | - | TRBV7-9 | TGTGCCAGCAGCTCAGTAGTTGGCCTCGGAGCAGATACGCAGTATTTT | CASSSVVGLGADTQYF
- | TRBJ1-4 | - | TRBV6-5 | TGTGCCAGCAGTTACGGTGGAGGGGGTAATGAAAAACTGTTTTTT | CASSYGGGGNEKLFF
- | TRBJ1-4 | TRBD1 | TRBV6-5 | TGTGCCACCATGGGACAGGGGAGGACAGAAAAACTGTTTTTT | CATMGQGRTEKLFF
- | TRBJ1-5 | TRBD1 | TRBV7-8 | TGTGCCAGCAGCTTAGCAGGGGGCTCAGGGCAGCCCCAGCATTTT | CASSLAGGSGQPQHF
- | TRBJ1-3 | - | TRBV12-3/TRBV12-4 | TGTGCCAGCAGTTTAGTTGGCAACACCATATATTTT | CASSLVGNTIYF